The 19 T cell receptor beta chains below come from one sample, sequenced in a study of T cells after yellow fever vaccination. Using its own MiXCR run on the 5' RACE reads, TCRdb lists one record per CDR3 protein. The table includes nearly 300,000 distinct CDR3 sequences, roughly 9% detected once. Sample: CD4+ T cells sorted from PBMCs, taken 5 days after the yellow fever booster vaccination. The receptors stem from a man between 18 and 29 years old who received the YFV17D yellow fever vaccine.

The chain links TRBV11-2 to TRBJ2-5, with D possibly TRBD2 on 6 matching bases. Trimming took 8 bases from V and 5 from J, leaving 18 bases between them. The CDR3 loop spans 14 amino acids. Germline assignment: CDR1 SGHAT and CDR2 FQNNGV. The CDR3 is CASGTWGDLETQYF. For the CDR3, the DNA is TGTGCCAGCGGGACGTGGGGGGACTTGGAGACCCAGTACTTC.

This chain joins TRBV5-1 and TRBJ2-1; D unresolved. V lost 0 bases to trimming and J lost 7 bases, with 11 bases between them. The CDR3 contains 14 residues. Germline V gives CDR1 SGHRS, CDR2 YFSETQ. As DNA, the CDR3 is TGCGCCAGCAGCTTGGTCGCTCAGGTTAATGAGCAGTTCTTC. Its protein is CASSLVAQVNEQFF.

The chain recombines TRBV5-1 with TRBJ2-3; a possible D gene is TRBD1 (6 bases). This CDR3 comprises 13 residues. V was shortened by 6 bases and J by 1 base, with 9 bases between the two germline ends. Germline assignment: CDR1 SGHRS and CDR2 YFSETQ. The CDR3 nucleotides are TGCGCCAGCACTCCAGGGGGCACAGATACGCAGTATTTT. Protein sequence: CASTPGGTDTQYF.

This clonotype was observed many times. The rearrangement uses TRBV18 and TRBJ1-6; D is uncertain. The germline V gene encodes CDR1 KGHSH and CDR2 LQKENI. V dropped 5 bases and J dropped 12 bases, with 17 bases sitting between them. The CDR3 has 14 residues. The CDR3: CASSTRTSPEPLHF. For the CDR3, the DNA is TGTGCCAGCTCAACACGGACCTCCCCGGAACCCCTCCACTTT. The complete variable domain, with remaining parts taken from reference TRBV18 and TRBJ1-6, reads NAGVMQNPRHLVRRRGQEARLRCSPMKGHSHVYWYRQLPEEGLKFMVYLQKENIIDESGMPKERFSAEFPKEGPSILRIQQVVRGDSAAYFCASSTRTSPEPLHFGNGTRLTVT.

In this sample, this clonotype turned up many times. J is TRBJ1-2 and V is TRBV12-3 or TRBV12-4, with 8 bases aligning to TRBD1. The CDR3 sequence is 13 residues long. The J segment lost 5 bases and the V segment lost 7 bases, leaving 6 bases of the junction unmatched. CDR3 DNA sequence: TGTGCCAGCACCCTAACAGGGGGATATGGCTACACCTTC. Translating gives CASTLTGGYGYTF.

This clonotype was seen at least ten times. The chain links TRBV7-2 to TRBJ1-2; maybe TRBD1 (5 bases). Germline V gives CDR1 SGHTA, CDR2 FQGNSA. V was cut by 3 bases and J by 0 bases, with 11 bases left in between. The CDR3 is 15 residues long. This CDR3 reads CASSFDRASNYGYTF. The DNA of the CDR3 is TGTGCCAGCAGCTTCGACAGAGCCTCTAACTATGGCTACACCTTC. The whole variable domain, remainder taken from reference TRBV7-2 and TRBJ1-2, is GAGVSQSPSNKVTEKGKDVELRCDPISGHTALYWYRQSLGQGLEFLIYFQGNSAPDKSGLPSDRFSAERTGGSVSTLTIQRTQQEDSAVYLCASSFDRASNYGYTFGSGTRLTVV.

The chain has TRBV12-3 or TRBV12-4 and TRBJ2-5; possibly TRBD2 for D (6 bases). The CDR3 spans 12 residues. V lost 6 bases, J lost 10 bases, and 15 bases lay in between. CDR3 amino acids: CASRKGPRDQYF. The CDR3 DNA sequence: TGTGCCAGCAGAAAGGGGCCGCGGGACCAGTACTTC.

The genes are TRBV5-1 and TRBJ2-2; a possible D gene is TRBD2 (6 bases). CDR1 SGHRS and CDR2 YFSETQ come from the germline V gene. The CDR3 runs to 15 residues. V lost 2 bases, J lost 3 bases, and 11 bases lay in between. The chain's CDR3 is CASSFSSADTGELFF. CDR3 DNA: TGCGCCAGCAGCTTCTCTAGCGCAGACACCGGGGAGCTGTTTTTT.

The chain couples TRBV9 to TRBJ2-1; 8 positions agree with TRBD2. With V trimmed by 6 bases and J by 5 bases, 4 bases remained unmatched. Germline assignment: CDR1 SGDLS and CDR2 YYNGEE. The CDR3 consists of 13 residues. CDR3 in DNA: TGTGCCAGCACCCGGGGGGGGAACAATGAGCAGTTCTTC. It yields the protein CASTRGGNNEQFF.

This chain uses TRBV9 with TRBJ1-5; 9 bases match TRBD1. V shed 4 bases and J 2 bases; nucleotides not matched to a gene: 4. Germline CDR1 is SGDLS and CDR2 is YYNGEE. The length of the CDR3 is 15 residues. The CDR3 bases are TGTGCCAGCAGCACAGGGGGCATGGGCAATCAGCCCCAGCATTTT. Protein sequence: CASSTGGMGNQPQHF.

V usage is TRBV11-2 and J usage is TRBJ1-3; D is uncertain. The V gene's germline CDR1 is SGHAT and CDR2 FQNNGV. The CDR3 covers 18 residues. V lost 5 bases, J lost 2 bases, and 22 bases lay in between. The CDR3 protein is CASSRSSGSGGAGNTIYF. In DNA, the CDR3 is TGTGCCAGCAGCCGCTCTTCGGGGTCTGGTGGGGCTGGAAACACCATATATTTT.

This clonotype appeared a few times. The rearrangement uses TRBV12-3 or TRBV12-4 and TRBJ2-3, with 7 bases matching TRBD2. The CDR3 spans 15 residues. J lost 6 bases, V lost 7 bases, and 13 bases had no gene match. The CDR3 is CASTPGGVSWDTQYF. Written as DNA, the CDR3 is TGTGCCAGCACCCCTGGGGGGGTTTCATGGGATACGCAGTATTTT.

This clonotype showed up just a few times. The genes are TRBV4-3 and TRBJ2-1; no clear D gene. Trimming took off 0 bases at V and 8 bases at J, with 5 bases between the two ends. The CDR3 runs to 12 residues. Germline CDR1 reads LGHNA; CDR2 reads YSLEER. The CDR3 DNA follows: TGCGCCAGCAGCCAAGAAGGAGATGAGCAGTTCTTC. Residues: CASSQEGDEQFF.

The chain employs TRBV23-1 and TRBJ2-1; 8 nucleotides line up with TRBD1. TRBV23-1 carries the ORF label, with uncertain function. The CDR3 sequence is 16 residues long. V shed 3 bases and J 9 bases; nucleotides not matched to a gene: 13. The CDR3 DNA sequence: TGCGCCAGCAGTCACCGAGGACAGGGTAATAAGAGTGAGCAGTTCTTC. As protein: CASSHRGQGNKSEQFF.

In this sample, this clonotype turned up a few times. The chain recombines TRBV5-1 with TRBJ2-1; 15 positions match TRBD2. CDR1 is SGHRS, CDR2 YFSETQ, per germline. This CDR3 spans 16 amino acids. Germline trimming cut 3 bases from V and 8 bases from J; bases unmatched to any gene: 6. CDR3 in amino acids: CASSSRTSGGAYEQFF. CDR3 in DNA: TGCGCCAGCAGCTCCCGGACTAGCGGGGGGGCTTATGAGCAGTTCTTC.

The gene calls are TRBV5-1 and TRBJ2-1, with TRBD2 identical over 10 bases. The CDR3 sequence is 15 residues long. Germline V gene sequence: CDR1 SGHRS, CDR2 YFSETQ. Germline trimming cut 3 bases from V and 5 bases from J; bases unmatched to any gene: 5. The CDR3 bases are TGCGCCAGCAGCTCGGGGACTAGCGTCGACAATGAGCAGTTCTTC. This gives the protein CASSSGTSVDNEQFF. Combining the CDR3 with reference TRBV5-1 and TRBJ2-1 gives the whole variable domain KAGVTQTPRYLIKTRGQQVTLSCSPISGHRSVSWYQQTPGQGLQFLFEYFSETQRNKGNFPGRFSGRQFSNSRSEMNVSTLELGDSALYLCASSSGTSVDNEQFFGPGTRLTVL.

This clonotype was found many times. This rearrangement joins TRBV10-3 to TRBJ1-5, with 7 bases identical to TRBD1. This CDR3 has 15 amino acids. V shed 6 bases, J shed 2 bases, and the junction held 7 bases outside the gene matches. The germline CDR1 and CDR2 sequences are ENHRY and SYGVKD. The CDR3 region is CAISTGDNGNQPQHF. In nucleotides, the CDR3 is TGTGCCATCAGCACAGGGGACAATGGCAATCAGCCCCAGCATTTT.

This clonotype was detected a few times. The chain carries TRBV11-2 and TRBJ1-2, with 9 bases aligning to TRBD1. The CDR3 runs 13 residues. V shed 5 bases, J shed 8 bases, and the junction held 6 bases outside the gene matches. The germline CDR1 and CDR2 sequences are SGHAT and FQNNGV. The CDR3 bases are TGTGCCAGCAGCGTTACAGGGGGCCGGGGCTACACCTTC. This gives the protein CASSVTGGRGYTF.

The chain couples TRBV6-5 to TRBJ2-5; D might be TRBD2 (5 bases). From germline, CDR1 is MNHEY and CDR2 SVGAGI. The CDR3 runs to 14 residues. Trimming shortened V by 6 bases and J by 2 bases, and 13 bases separated the two germline ends. The CDR3 sequence: CASRPSTGQETQYF. CDR3 nucleotides: TGTGCCAGCAGACCGTCCACGGGGCAAGAGACCCAGTACTTC.